Presented here are 8 T cell receptor beta chains from one specimen sequenced in a study of T cells in Graves' hyperthyroidism and ophthalmopathy. Researchers amplified the TCR beta CDR3 regions from RNA transcripts. Researchers ran a first-round RT-PCR on the TCR CDR3 using the HTBI primer set. TCRdb independently ran MiXCR on the multiplex PCR reads; one entry per CDR3 protein. Here the sample spans about 420,000 distinct CDR3 sequences, approximately 15% being singletons. Sequencing input: blood. The source of these receptors is a woman between 18 and 29 years old with Graves' hyperthyroidism.

In this sample, this clonotype turned up a few times. The chain carries TRBV5-1 and TRBJ1-6; no reliable D call. The CDR3 totals 14 residues. Deletions cut 7 bases from V and 7 bases from J, with 15 bases between. Germline V lookup: CDR1 SGHRS, CDR2 YFSETQ. CDR3 in amino acids: CASGQDGRNSPLHF. The CDR3 DNA follows: TGCGCCAGCGGCCAGGACGGAAGGAATTCACCCCTCCACTTT.

This clonotype was seen at least ten times. The chain has TRBV27 and TRBJ1-2; D is perhaps TRBD1 (5 bases). Trimming pared 3 bases from V and 0 bases from J, leaving 14 bases between. This CDR3 has 16 residues. Germline V gene data show CDR1 as MNHEY and CDR2 as SMNVEV (reference sequence). The CDR3 coding sequence is TGTGCCAGCAGTTTTCGACAGCCCGATTCTAACTATGGCTACACCTTC. Amino acid sequence: CASSFRQPDSNYGYTF.

This clonotype has just a few counts. The chain carries TRBV29-1 and TRBJ1-2; D not resolved. This CDR3 has 12 amino acids. V lost 1 base to trimming and J lost 6 bases, with 9 bases between them. Germline values: CDR1 SQVTM, CDR2 ANQGSEA. CDR3: CSVEGTVDGYTF. In DNA form, the CDR3 reads TGCAGCGTTGAAGGGACTGTAGATGGCTACACCTTC.

Points on this clonotype: A much larger clonotype is one base distant, so this may be a read error. The chain recombines TRBV12-3 or TRBV12-4 with TRBJ2-1; D remains ambiguous. The CDR3 runs to 17 residues. Trimming shortened V by 6 bases and J by 0 bases, and 18 bases separated the two germline ends. CDR3 bases: TGTGCCAGCAGATCTACGACTGGCGGCTTCTCCTACAATGAGCAGTTCTTC. This sequence encodes CASRSTTGGFSYNEQFF.

The rearrangement joins TRBV11-2 to TRBJ1-2; TRBD1 might be the D (5 bases). Germline V gene sequence: CDR1 SGHAT, CDR2 FQNNGV. V was shortened by 1 base and J by 7 bases, with 13 bases between the two germline ends. This CDR3 is built from 14 residues. This CDR3 is CASSLAGHGSGYTF. CDR3 DNA sequence: TGTGCCAGCAGCTTAGCAGGGCACGGGTCTGGCTACACCTTC.

The table lists this clonotype with a few counts. The V and J genes are TRBV6-4 and TRBJ2-7; D is possibly TRBD1 (5 bases). Germline assignment: CDR1 MRHNA and CDR2 SNTAGT. The CDR3 runs 14 residues. The V and J ends lost 8 bases and 3 bases respectively, with 17 bases between them. CDR3 amino acids: CASEIPDTDYEQYF. The CDR3 DNA is TGTGCCAGCGAGATCCCGGACACAGACTACGAGCAGTACTTC.

This clonotype was picked up a small number of times. The CDR3: CASSPPWGSNQPQHF. CDR3 coding DNA: TGTGCCAGCTCACCACCGTGGGGGTCCAATCAGCCCCAGCATTTT. The chain is built from TRBV18 and TRBJ1-5, with a weak D call TRBD1 (5 bases). This CDR3 contains 15 residues. Trimming cost V 0 bases and J 3 bases, with 9 bases left between them. Germline V CDR1 and CDR2: KGHSH, LQKENI.

Only a few counts were recorded for this clonotype. Mismatch with germline at one junction end may stem from a read error. This rearrangement joins TRBV9 to TRBJ2-1, with a possible D match to TRBD1 (6 bases). The CDR3 consists of 14 residues. Germline V lookup: CDR1 SGDLS, CDR2 YYNGEE. CDR3 in amino acids: CASSTEGHYSEQFF. DNA for the CDR3: TGTGCCAGCAGCACCGAGGGACACTACAGTGAGCAGTTCTTC.